Presented here are 29 T cell receptor beta chains from one specimen sequenced in a study of T cells in Graves' hyperthyroidism and ophthalmopathy (dated by TCRdb to between 2019 and 2020). Library preparation was by multiplex PCR. Sequenced on an Illumina HiSeq 2000. Amplification of TCR beta CDR3 regions was carried out from RNA transcripts. A first-round RT-PCR of the TCR CDR3 used the HTBI primer set with the Qiagen OneStep RT-PCR kit. The public reads were quality trimmed at Q25 with fastp and then assembled into clones with MiXCR by TCRdb, keeping productive beta chains. Identical CDR3 protein sequences are pooled into one entry, listed with their most common genes and DNA. This sample holds approximately 380,000 distinct CDR3 sequences; about 18% were observed only once. 40% of the sample is taken by the ten largest. The sequencing sample was made of blood. These receptors all come from a man aged 18 to 30 with Graves' ophthalmopathy.

This clonotype was seen more than once but under ten times. CDR3 region: CASSPGIGGIGNTIYF. The CDR3 DNA is TGTGCCAGCAGTCCCGGTATAGGGGGCATTGGAAACACCATATATTTT. J is TRBJ1-3 and V is TRBV28; 7 positions agree with TRBD1. V lost 5 bases to trimming and J lost 3 bases; unmatched junction nucleotides: 10. Germline CDR1 and CDR2: MDHEN and SYDVKM. The length of the CDR3 is 16 residues.

The rearrangement joins TRBV3-1 to TRBJ2-7; D not resolved. This CDR3 spans 14 amino acids. The ends were cut back, 1 base at V and 3 bases at J, with 10 bases in the middle. CDR1 LGHDT and CDR2 YNNKEL come from the germline V gene (reference sequence). CDR3 nucleotide sequence: TGTGCCAGCAGCCAAGCCTGCAGACGCTACGAGCAGTACTTC. Its translation: CASSQACRRYEQYF.

The chain employs TRBV7-9 and TRBJ2-7, with D possibly TRBD1 on 6 matching bases. Looked up from germline, CDR1 is SEHNR and CDR2 is FQNEAQ (reference sequence). V shed 2 bases and J shed 2 bases, with 13 bases lying between them. CDR3 length: 15 amino acids. This CDR3 is CASSLTWTDTYEQYF. CDR3 DNA sequence: TGTGCCAGCAGCTTAACATGGACAGATACCTACGAGCAGTACTTC.

This clonotype showed up many times. The chain uses TRBV3-1 and TRBJ1-5; D perhaps matches TRBD1 (5 bases). The V and J ends lost 0 bases and 8 bases respectively, with 14 bases between them. The CDR3 extends over 15 amino acids. Germline V gene sequence: CDR1 LGHDT, CDR2 YNNKEL (reference sequence). Written as DNA, the CDR3 is TGTGCCAGCAGCCAAGATGCTACAGGTTGGGAGCCCCAGCATTTT. It codes for CASSQDATGWEPQHF.

The sample holds many counts of this clonotype. The gene calls are TRBV20-1 and TRBJ2-5; D not certain. The CDR3 extends over 13 amino acids. Trimming cost V 1 base and J 0 bases, with 6 bases left between them. CDR1 and CDR2 (germline): DFQATT, SNEGSKA (reference sequence). The DNA for the CDR3 is TGCAGTGCTAGAGTTCATTACCAAGAGACCCAGTACTTC. Its protein product is CSARVHYQETQYF.

The table lists this clonotype with many counts. The chain joins TRBV7-9 to TRBJ1-1; 7 nucleotides line up with TRBD1. Germline trimming cut 5 bases from V and 5 bases from J; bases unmatched to any gene: 2. The CDR3 is 12 amino acids. Germline CDR1 reads SEHNR; CDR2 reads FQNEAQ (reference sequence). The CDR3, as DNA: TGTGCCAGCAGCCCGGACAGGACTGAAGCTTTCTTT. Amino acid sequence: CASSPDRTEAFF.

The chain couples TRBV7-9 to TRBJ1-1; no clear D gene. V lost 1 base and J 4 bases, leaving 7 bases between the germline ends. The CDR3 covers 13 residues. Looked up from germline, CDR1 is SEHNR and CDR2 is FQNEAQ (reference sequence). The CDR3 loop reads CASSLDMSTEAFF. In nucleotides, the CDR3 is TGTGCCAGCAGCTTAGACATGAGCACTGAAGCTTTCTTT. Full variable domain (remainder filled in from reference TRBV7-9 and TRBJ1-1): DTGVSQNPRHKITKRGQNVTFRCDPISEHNRLYWYRQTLGQGPEFLTYFQNEAQLEKSRLLSDRFSAERPKGSFSTLEIQRTEQGDSAMYLCASSLDMSTEAFFGQGTRLTVV.

There are many counts of this clonotype. The J gene is TRBJ1-5, the V gene TRBV7-8; maybe TRBD1 (5 bases). This CDR3 is built from 16 residues. The V gene lost 0 bases and the J gene lost 1 base, with 10 bases spanning the gap. The germline gives CDR1 SGHVS, CDR2 FQNEAQ. The CDR3 nucleotides are TGTGCCAGCAGCTTAGCGGGGCCGTGGAGCAATCAGCCCCAGCATTTT. This encodes CASSLAGPWSNQPQHF.

This clonotype was recorded at least ten times. The CDR3 loop is CASSSITSGVRTDTQYF. The CDR3 nucleotides are TGTGCCAGCAGCTCAATAACTAGCGGGGTCCGCACAGATACGCAGTATTTT. The V gene is TRBV7-8, the J gene TRBJ2-3, with 10 bases that match TRBD2. V shed 4 bases and J 1 base; nucleotides not matched to a gene: 8. CDR1 and CDR2 (germline): SGHVS, FQNEAQ. The CDR3 is 17 residues long.

Details on this clonotype: A much larger clone lies a single base off, so this may be a read error. The chain is built from TRBV20-1 and TRBJ2-7, with D perhaps TRBD1 (7 bases). Between the trimmed V and J ends, which lost 1 base and 6 bases, there was a span of 22 bases. The CDR3 has 16 amino acids. Germline V gives CDR1 DFQATT, CDR2 SNEGSKA (reference sequence). DNA of the CDR3: TGCAGTGCTAGAGGGGGCAGGGGGGCCTCTGAAGCCGAGCAGTACTTC. It specifies CSARGGRGASEAEQYF.

This clonotype has a count of ten or more. The chain has TRBV5-1 and TRBJ1-1; unclear D gene. The CDR3 runs 14 residues. Per the germline V gene, CDR1 is SGHRS and CDR2 is YFSETQ. Trimming removed 3 bases at V and 12 bases at J, with 21 bases between. CDR3 coding DNA: TGCGCCAGCAGCTCAAAGGAGACGGTACCTGGGACTTTCTTT. Translated: CASSSKETVPGTFF.

This clonotype was seen repeatedly, ten times or more. V is TRBV6-5 and J is TRBJ2-3, with 7 positions matching TRBD2. The V gene end was trimmed by 2 bases and the J gene end by 5 bases; junction bases not matched to a gene: 7. Germline V lookup: CDR1 MNHEY, CDR2 SVGAGI. The CDR3 spans 15 residues. The CDR3 DNA follows: TGTGCCAGCAGTTACGCTAGCGGCCGGATAGATACGCAGTATTTT. Translation gives CASSYASGRIDTQYF.

There are many counts of this clonotype. The chain carries TRBV3-1 and TRBJ1-3; D is undetermined. Germline V gene lookup returns CDR1 LGHDT and CDR2 YNNKEL (reference sequence). The CDR3 has 12 residues. V lost 2 bases to trimming and J lost 4 bases, with 3 bases between them. This chain's CDR3 is CASSQTGNTIYF. In DNA form, the CDR3 reads TGTGCCAGCAGCCAAACCGGAAACACCATATATTTT.

This clonotype has ten or more counts. V is TRBV7-8 and J is TRBJ1-2; TRBD1 agrees at 8 bases. CDR3 length equals 15 residues. With 5 bases clipped from V and 5 bases from J, the junction kept 10 bases outside the gene matches. The germline V gene encodes CDR1 SGHVS and CDR2 FQNEAQ. As DNA, the CDR3 is TGTGCCAGCAGCCTCTGGGGGGACAGGTGGTATGGCTACACCTTC. Translation: CASSLWGDRWYGYTF.

In its sample, this clonotype was seen many times. The chain couples TRBV25-1 to TRBJ1-6; maybe TRBD1 (6 bases). Germline-derived CDR1 and CDR2 are MGHDK and SYGVNS. The V and J ends lost 3 bases and 7 bases respectively, with 13 bases between them. The CDR3 runs to 15 residues. In DNA, the CDR3 is TGTGCCAGCAGTGACCCCGGACAGTCAAATTCACCCCTCCACTTT. Translated: CASSDPGQSNSPLHF.

This clonotype was seen more than once but under ten times. The V gene is TRBV27, the J gene TRBJ1-5; a weak D match, TRBD1 (6 bases). Trimming left V 7 bases short and J 6 bases short, with 13 bases between. The CDR3 sequence is 13 residues long. Germline values: CDR1 MNHEY, CDR2 SMNVEV (reference sequence). CDR3 in DNA: TGTGCCAGCAATGGGGGGCCAGGTCAGCCCCAGCATTTT. It is translated as CASNGGPGQPQHF.

This chain connects TRBV7-9 to TRBJ2-3; tentative D call: TRBD2 (6 bases). CDR3 length: 15 residues. CDR1 is SEHNR, CDR2 FQNEAQ, per germline (reference sequence). With 4 bases removed from V and 2 bases from J, the gap between germline ends came to 13 bases. The CDR3 DNA reads TGTGCCAGCAGCTCGACCGGGACTTTCACAGATACGCAGTATTTT. This sequence encodes CASSSTGTFTDTQYF.

This clonotype was seen more than once but under ten times. Written as DNA, the CDR3 is TGCAGCGTTGATTTGGGGGGCGGGTATGGCTACACCTTC. Translating gives CSVDLGGGYGYTF. The V gene is TRBV29-1, the J gene TRBJ1-2; perhaps TRBD1 as D (6 bases). This CDR3 is 13 amino acids long. V lost 3 bases and J lost 5, with 13 bases in between. The germline V gene encodes CDR1 SQVTM and CDR2 ANQGSEA.

This clonotype was found many times. This chain joins TRBV3-1 and TRBJ2-5, with 10 bases matching TRBD1. After removal of 5 bases from V and 5 bases from J, the junction contained 11 bases not matched to a gene. The CDR3 has 16 residues. In germline, CDR1 is LGHDT, CDR2 YNNKEL (reference sequence). CDR3 in amino acids: CASSSQPGQGRETQYF. The CDR3 DNA reads TGTGCCAGCAGCTCACAGCCGGGACAGGGGCGGGAGACCCAGTACTTC.

This clonotype was observed a few times. V is TRBV25-1 and J is TRBJ1-1; TRBD1 might be the D (5 bases). The germline V gene has CDR1 MGHDK and CDR2 SYGVNS. The CDR3 is 11 amino acids. The V end was cut by 4 bases, the J end by 11 bases, with 11 bases between. CDR3: CASSGGGRAFF. The CDR3, as DNA: TGTGCCAGCAGTGGGGGGGGTAGGGCTTTCTTT. The full variable domain, its missing parts supplied by reference TRBV25-1 and TRBJ1-1, is EADIYQTPRYLVIGTGKKITLECSQTMGHDKMYWYQQDPGMELHLIHYSYGVNSTEKGDLSSESTVSRIRTEHFPLTLESARPSHTSQYLCASSGGGRAFFGQGTRLTVV.

This clonotype was picked up many times. CDR3 in amino acids: CASSSGGGTTQYF. The CDR3 DNA sequence: TGTGCCAGCAGCTCCGGCGGGGGGACGACCCAGTACTTC. The rearrangement uses TRBV11-2 and TRBJ2-5; 8 bases are a match to TRBD2. Germline V lookup: CDR1 SGHAT, CDR2 FQNNGV. CDR3 length equals 13 residues. The V segment lost 4 bases and the J segment 7 bases; nucleotides outside the gene matches: 5.

The V call is TRBV24-1, the J call TRBJ2-2, with D perhaps matching TRBD1 (5 bases). The CDR3 sequence is 15 residues long. V lost 0 bases to trimming and J lost 3 bases, with 7 bases between them. Germline CDR1 reads KGHDR; CDR2 reads SFDVKD. CDR3 protein: CATSDLGADTGELFF. In DNA, the CDR3 is TGTGCCACCAGTGATTTGGGGGCGGACACCGGGGAGCTGTTTTTT.

This clonotype appeared many times. V is TRBV7-9 and J is TRBJ2-3; D is unclear. The CDR3 contains 17 residues. V lost 1 base and J 1 base, leaving 15 bases between the germline ends. Germline V CDR1 and CDR2: SEHNR, FQNEAQ (reference sequence). The CDR3 bases are TGTGCCAGCAGCTTAGGGCGCCTAGTCGGCGGCACAGATACGCAGTATTTT. This translates into CASSLGRLVGGTDTQYF.

This clonotype occurred many times. The V call is TRBV12-3 or TRBV12-4, the J call TRBJ2-1, with D possibly matching TRBD2 (5 bases). CDR3 length equals 14 residues. V was trimmed by 2 bases and J by 10 bases, leaving 15 bases between them. The CDR3 sequence is CASSLNRLASEQFF. In DNA form, the CDR3 reads TGTGCCAGCAGTTTAAATCGGCTAGCTTCCGAGCAGTTCTTC.

This clonotype was observed a few times. The chain has TRBV6-2 or TRBV6-3 and TRBJ2-6; D may be TRBD1 or TRBD2 (5 bases each). The length of the CDR3 is 15 residues. Trimming left V 7 bases short and J 2 bases short, with 12 bases between. Germline V CDR1 and CDR2: MNHEY, SVGEGT. CDR3 region: CASTGTSPGANVLTF. The CDR3 DNA follows: TGTGCCAGCACCGGGACCTCGCCTGGGGCCAACGTCCTGACTTTC.

This clonotype came up a few times. The chain carries TRBV6-1 and TRBJ2-1, with 13 positions matching TRBD2. The junction had 15 bases not matched to a gene; V was cut back by 6 bases and J by 10 bases. Germline CDR1 is MNHNS and CDR2 is SASEGT. There are 17 residues in the CDR3. The CDR3: CASRPWTSGGPGEEQFF. DNA for the CDR3: TGTGCCAGCAGACCTTGGACTAGCGGGGGCCCTGGGGAAGAGCAGTTCTTC.

A few counts support this clonotype. The rearrangement links TRBV4-1 to TRBJ2-4; D possibly uses TRBD1 or TRBD2 (6 bases each). V shed 1 base and J shed 8 bases, with 18 bases lying between them. CDR3 length equals 16 residues. CDR1 MGHRA and CDR2 YSYEKL come from the germline V gene. This CDR3 reads CASSQGGGLDEDIQYF. CDR3 coding DNA: TGCGCCAGCAGCCAAGGAGGGGGACTGGACGAAGACATTCAGTACTTC.

This clonotype was detected many times. The chain uses TRBV18 and TRBJ1-1, with TRBD1 as a possible D gene (5 bases). CDR1 is KGHSH and CDR2 is LQKENI in the germline V gene. Trimming took 0 bases from V and 4 from J, leaving 12 bases between them. The CDR3 totals 15 residues. Here the CDR3 reads CASSPPEGDGTEAFF. The DNA for the CDR3 is TGTGCCAGCTCACCACCGGAAGGGGATGGCACTGAAGCTTTCTTT.

This clonotype was counted ten times or more. The CDR3 region is CASSLMPGTEETQYF. CDR3 DNA sequence: TGCGCCAGCAGCCTTATGCCCGGGACAGAAGAGACCCAGTACTTC. The rearrangement uses TRBV4-1 and TRBJ2-5; 7 bases are a match to TRBD1. In germline, CDR1 is MGHRA, CDR2 YSYEKL. The ends lost 4 bases at V and 3 bases at J; junction bases unmatched: 8. The CDR3 is 15 residues long.